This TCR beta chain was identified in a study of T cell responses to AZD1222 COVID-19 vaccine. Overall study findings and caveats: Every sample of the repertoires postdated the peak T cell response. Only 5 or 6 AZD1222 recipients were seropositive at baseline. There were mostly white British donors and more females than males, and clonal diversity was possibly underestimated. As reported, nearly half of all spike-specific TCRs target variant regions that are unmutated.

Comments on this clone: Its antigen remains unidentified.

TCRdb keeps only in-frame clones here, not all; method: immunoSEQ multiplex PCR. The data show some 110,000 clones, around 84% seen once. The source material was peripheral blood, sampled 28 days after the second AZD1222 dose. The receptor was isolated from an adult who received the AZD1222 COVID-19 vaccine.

The CDR3 sequence is CASSVRQGQNEQFF. CDR3 coding DNA: TGCGCCAGCAGCGTCAGGCAGGGGCAAAATGAGCAGTTCTTC. This sequence joins TRBV10-1 and TRBJ2-1; D possibly corresponds to TRBD1 (6 bases). Germline CDR1 reads WNHNN; CDR2 reads SYGVQD (reference sequence). The ends were cut back, 6 bases at V and 7 bases at J, with 16 bases in the middle. The CDR3 length is 14 residues.